This T cell receptor (beta chain) originates from a study of metastatic and nonmetastatic thyroid tumors. MiXCR re-clonotyped the PCR reads for TCRdb. The sample has roughly 4,700 clones, around 28% seen once. Nobody among the patients had been given any treatment before thyroid surgery. This clone was observed a handful of times. Germline values: CDR1 MNHNY, CDR2 SVGAGI (reference sequence). This CDR3 spans 14 amino acids. V lost 2 bases to trimming and J lost 6 bases, with 14 bases between them. This chain joins TRBV6-6 and TRBJ2-7; D ambiguous. Sequencing was done on a sample of adjacent normal tissue. This receptor was identified in a female donor with papillary thyroid cancer or a benign thyroid nodule (not recorded which). Some clones in this sample may be carry-over from other donors' samples. CDR3 nucleotide sequence: TGTGCCAGCAGTTACGGTTCTGGGGTGGTCGAGCAGTACTTC. It yields the protein CASSYGSGVVEQYF.